A selection of T cell receptor beta chains follows, all from one sample in a study of T-cell memory formation after mild COVID-19. Via MiXCR, TCRdb re-called the 5' RACE reads, giving one row per CDR3 protein. Among about 430,000 distinct CDR3 sequences, 24% were seen once, and the ten largest hold around 8.1%. Input material: PBMCs or a T cell subset sorted from them (not recorded which). The receptors were gathered from an adult woman who had mild COVID-19 (a few samples of this study predate the infection). Cell type and time point are not known. Both conserved end residues are part of each CDR3. A D gene is named only where the DNA matches it firmly. Size values are once, few and many counts, or a class for expanded clones, and some rows have none.

D: TRBD2; V: TRBV7-2; size: few; J: TRBJ2-1; CDR3: CASSLVGLAGLSSYNEQFF; DNA: TGTGCCAGCAGCTTAGTGGGACTAGCGGGGCTTAGCTCCTACAATGAGCAGTTCTTC
D: TRBD1; V: TRBV7-9; size: once; J: TRBJ1-2; CDR3: CASRKTGTGDGWNGYTF; DNA: TGTGCCAGCAGGAAAACCGGGACAGGGGATGGTTGGAATGGCTACACCTTC
D: -; V: TRBV7-9; size: -; J: TRBJ2-7; CDR3: CASSSARAAGYEQYF; DNA: TGTGCCAGCAGCTCCGCCCGGGCGGCGGGATACGAGCAGTACTTC
D: -; V: TRBV7-6; size: few; J: TRBJ2-7; CDR3: CASSLDTGGIYEQYF; DNA: TGTGCCAGCAGCTTGGACACAGGTGGGATCTACGAGCAGTACTTC
D: TRBD1; V: TRBV29-1; size: -; J: TRBJ2-7; CDR3: CSVDPTGVGEQYF; DNA: TGCAGCGTTGACCCGACAGGGGTGGGAGAGCAGTACTTC
D: TRBD1; V: TRBV29-1; size: -; J: TRBJ2-5; CDR3: CSVVPGGETQYF; DNA: TGCAGCGTTGTTCCAGGGGGAGAGACCCAGTACTTC
D: TRBD1; V: TRBV5-1; size: -; J: TRBJ2-1; CDR3: CASSLGQGENNEQFF; DNA: TGCGCCAGCAGCTTGGGACAGGGGGAAAACAATGAGCAGTTCTTC
D: TRBD2; V: TRBV6-5; size: -; J: TRBJ2-1; CDR3: CASSSLIAGRRQFF; DNA: TGTGCCAGCAGTTCCCTTATAGCGGGAAGACGGCAGTTCTTC
D: -; V: TRBV6-6; size: -; J: TRBJ2-5; CDR3: CASSPRSGSETQYF; DNA: TGTGCCAGCAGTCCCCGTTCCGGCTCAGAGACCCAGTACTTC
D: -; V: TRBV4-1; size: many; J: TRBJ2-3; CDR3: CASSQGYTQYF; DNA: TGCGCCAGCAGCCAAGGGTATACGCAGTATTTT
D: -; V: TRBV4-3; size: few; J: TRBJ1-1; CDR3: CASSQVRPGSNTEAFF; DNA: TGCGCCAGCAGCCAAGTAAGGCCAGGGTCGAACACTGAAGCTTTCTTT
D: TRBD2; V: TRBV12-3/TRBV12-4; size: -; J: TRBJ2-3; CDR3: CASSPPLWGDYSTDTQYF; DNA: TGTGCCAGCAGTCCGCCATTGTGGGGGGACTATAGCACAGATACGCAGTATTTT
D: TRBD1; V: TRBV9; size: -; J: TRBJ2-1; CDR3: CASSVVGLDRGRNEQFF; DNA: TGTGCCAGCAGCGTAGTGGGGCTAGACAGGGGGCGCAATGAGCAGTTCTTC
D: -; V: TRBV4-2; size: few; J: TRBJ2-1; CDR3: CASSQEAGIYGEQFF; DNA: TGTGCCAGCAGCCAAGAGGCGGGAATTTATGGTGAGCAGTTCTTC
D: -; V: TRBV20-1; size: few; J: TRBJ2-7; CDR3: CRARETGYEQYF; DNA: TGCAGAGCTAGAGAAACAGGGTACGAGCAGTACTTC
D: TRBD2; V: TRBV7-3; size: -; J: TRBJ2-1; CDR3: CASSLRGGTKFF; DNA: TGTGCCAGCAGCTTACGAGGCGGGACTAAGTTCTTC
D: TRBD1; V: TRBV7-2; size: -; J: TRBJ2-7; CDR3: CASSLGPGQGEYEQYF; DNA: TGTGCCAGCAGCTTAGGGCCGGGACAGGGGGAATACGAGCAGTACTTC
D: -; V: TRBV24-1; size: -; J: TRBJ2-5; CDR3: CATSDFYRETQYF; DNA: TGTGCCACCAGTGATTTCTACCGAGAGACCCAGTACTTC
D: -; V: TRBV7-3; size: -; J: TRBJ1-2; CDR3: CASSPGTNPAYGYTF; DNA: TGTGCCAGCAGCCCCGGAACCAACCCAGCCTATGGCTACACCTTC
D: TRBD2; V: TRBV7-3; size: few; J: TRBJ2-1; CDR3: CASSPHSSGVYNEQFF; DNA: TGTGCCAGCAGCCCACACAGTAGCGGGGTATACAATGAGCAGTTCTTC
D: -; V: TRBV7-8; size: few; J: TRBJ1-6; CDR3: CASSAGVPSSPLHF; DNA: TGTGCCAGCAGCGCGGGAGTCCCTAGTTCACCCCTCCACTTT
D: -; V: TRBV19; size: few; J: TRBJ1-5; CDR3: CASTPGGGVNQPQHF; DNA: TGTGCCAGTACCCCTGGGGGAGGGGTGAATCAGCCCCAGCATTTT
D: TRBD1; V: TRBV13; size: few; J: TRBJ2-1; CDR3: CASSTYRGNEQFF; DNA: TGTGCCAGCAGCACGTACAGGGGGAATGAGCAGTTCTTC
D: TRBD1; V: TRBV7-9; size: few; J: TRBJ1-6; CDR3: CAGSPGQGAGNSPLHF; DNA: TGTGCCGGCAGCCCCGGACAGGGAGCGGGCAATTCACCCCTCCACTTT
D: -; V: TRBV5-4; size: -; J: TRBJ2-5; CDR3: CASSPPGGGGLETQYF; DNA: TGTGCCAGCAGCCCGCCCGGTGGAGGGGGACTGGAGACCCAGTACTTC
D: -; V: TRBV9; size: -; J: TRBJ2-2; CDR3: CASSGVVDTGELFF; DNA: TGTGCCAGCAGCGGGGTGGTGGACACCGGGGAGCTGTTTTTT
D: TRBD1; V: TRBV6-5; size: -; J: TRBJ1-2; CDR3: CASSTTGASFYGYTF; DNA: TGTGCCAGCAGTACAACAGGGGCGTCCTTCTATGGCTACACCTTC
D: TRBD2; V: TRBV20-1; size: few; J: TRBJ2-7; CDR3: CSASGTSNYEQYF; DNA: TGCAGTGCTAGCGGGACTAGCAACTACGAGCAGTACTTC
D: -; V: TRBV3-1; size: -; J: TRBJ2-3; CDR3: CASSQDRQGPTTDTQYF; DNA: TGTGCCAGCAGCCAAGATAGGCAGGGGCCGACCACAGATACGCAGTATTTT
D: -; V: TRBV23-1; size: many; J: TRBJ2-3; CDR3: CASSQYTTTGRFSDTQYF; DNA: TGCGCCAGCAGTCAGTACACAACCACGGGGCGATTCTCAGATACGCAGTATTTT
D: TRBD1; V: TRBV19; size: -; J: TRBJ1-5; CDR3: CATEVPGQGDFGRSNQPQHF; DNA: TGTGCCACCGAGGTCCCAGGACAGGGGGATTTTGGGCGTAGCAATCAGCCCCAGCATTTT
D: -; V: TRBV12-3/TRBV12-4; size: few; J: TRBJ1-5; CDR3: CASSPSPTVSNQPQHF; DNA: TGTGCCAGCAGCCCGTCCCCGACGGTTAGCAATCAGCCCCAGCATTTT
D: -; V: TRBV19; size: -; J: TRBJ2-3; CDR3: CASSRQAGGDTQYF; DNA: TGTGCCAGTAGTAGACAGGCCGGCGGGGATACGCAGTATTTT
D: -; V: TRBV5-4; size: few; J: TRBJ2-1; CDR3: CASSSQPDSYNEQFF; DNA: TGTGCCAGCAGCTCCCAACCGGACAGTTACAATGAGCAGTTCTTC
D: TRBD2; V: TRBV2; size: few; J: TRBJ2-2; CDR3: CACSGDTGELFF; DNA: TGTGCATGTAGCGGGGACACCGGGGAGCTGTTTTTT
D: TRBD2; V: TRBV29-1; size: -; J: TRBJ2-5; CDR3: CSVGTSGGQETQYF; DNA: TGCAGCGTGGGGACTAGCGGGGGGCAAGAGACCCAGTACTTC
D: -; V: TRBV25-1; size: -; J: TRBJ1-3; CDR3: CASSESAGSQGNTIYF; DNA: TGTGCCAGCAGTGAATCAGCGGGGTCGCAAGGAAACACCATATATTTT
D: -; V: TRBV20-1; size: -; J: TRBJ1-6; CDR3: CSARDAGLPNSPLHF; DNA: TGCAGTGCTAGAGATGCGGGACTACCAAATTCACCCCTCCACTTT
D: -; V: TRBV13; size: -; J: TRBJ2-5; CDR3: CASSLGIGVETQYF; DNA: TGTGCCAGCAGCTTAGGTATAGGAGTGGAGACCCAGTACTTC
D: -; V: TRBV15; size: -; J: TRBJ2-7; CDR3: CATSHSARGSSYEQYF; DNA: TGTGCCACCAGCCACAGTGCCAGGGGATCCTCCTACGAGCAGTACTTC
D: -; V: TRBV5-1; size: many; J: TRBJ1-1; CDR3: CASSLGSANTEAFF; DNA: TGTGCCAGCAGCTTAGGGTCCGCGAACACTGAAGCTTTCTTT
D: -; V: TRBV2; size: few; J: TRBJ2-2; CDR3: CASRTGTFGELFF; DNA: TGTGCCAGCAGGACCGGGACATTCGGGGAGCTGTTTTTT